The 27 T cell receptor beta chains reported below all come from one sample, sequenced in a study of T-cell memory formation after mild COVID-19. Via MiXCR, TCRdb re-called the 5' RACE reads, giving one row per CDR3 protein. The repertoire holds over 70,000 distinct CDR3 sequences, approximately 16% seen once, with 39% in the top ten. The specimen sequenced was PBMCs or a T cell subset sorted from them (not recorded which). The receptors were gathered from a man younger than 30 who had mild COVID-19 (a few samples of this study predate the infection). Cell type and time point are not known.

This clonotype was observed a handful of times. The chain joins TRBV20-1 to TRBJ2-7; D remains ambiguous. Deletions cut 5 bases from V and 3 bases from J, with 8 bases between. The CDR3 has 11 residues. CDR1 and CDR2 from the germline V gene are DFQATT and SNEGSKA (reference sequence). CDR3 residues: CSARSGYEQYF. The CDR3 nucleotides are TGCAGTGCTCGGTCCGGCTACGAGCAGTACTTC.

This clonotype was observed many times. This chain links TRBV6-2 or TRBV6-3 with TRBJ2-5; D possibly uses TRBD1 or TRBD2 (5 bases each). Germline V gene lookup returns CDR1 MNHEY and CDR2 SVGEGT. Trimming took off 11 bases at V and 7 bases at J, with 17 bases between the two ends. There are 12 residues in the CDR3. The CDR3 here is CAATGADGTQYF. CDR3 nucleotides: TGTGCCGCCACCGGGGCCGACGGGACCCAGTACTTC.

This clonotype was seen repeatedly, ten times or more. In DNA, the CDR3 is TGTGCCAGCATCCCGACAGGGGAAGAAGATACGCAGTATTTT. Translation gives CASIPTGEEDTQYF. The rearrangement joins TRBV7-9 to TRBJ2-3, with 8 bases lining up with TRBD1. V trimming: 7 bases; J trimming: 5 bases; junction bases outside the gene matches: 8. There are 14 residues in the CDR3. Germline CDR1 reads SEHNR; CDR2 reads FQNEAQ (reference sequence).

This clonotype has ten or more counts. V is TRBV12-3 or TRBV12-4 and J is TRBJ2-7; unclear D gene. There are 13 residues in the CDR3. Trimming took off 4 bases at V and 3 bases at J, with 10 bases between the two ends. This chain's CDR3 is CASSSGSRYEQYV. The CDR3 DNA is TGTGCCAGCAGTTCGGGCAGCCGCTACGAGCAGTACGTC.

The chain is built from TRBV6-2 or TRBV6-3 and TRBJ1-5; D not resolved. With 6 bases removed from V and 0 bases from J, the gap between germline ends came to 15 bases. From germline, CDR1 is MNHEY and CDR2 SVGEGT. The length of the CDR3 is 16 residues. The CDR3 loop is CASSPPRRYSNQPQHF. The CDR3 DNA sequence: TGTGCCAGCAGCCCGCCGCGGAGATATAGCAATCAGCCCCAGCATTTT.

This clonotype has only a few counts. The chain carries TRBV5-1 and TRBJ2-7, with 10 positions matching TRBD2. The length of the CDR3 is 13 residues. Germline values: CDR1 SGHRS, CDR2 YFSETQ. V lost 4 bases and J lost 5; bases outside the gene matches: 3. DNA of the CDR3: TGCGCCAGCAGCCCAAGCGGGGGGGACGAGCAGTACGTC. Encoded protein: CASSPSGGDEQYV.

V gene TRBV6-5 combines with J gene TRBJ2-1, with a possible D match to TRBD1 (8 bases). The length of the CDR3 is 15 residues. V was pared by 2 bases and J by 3 bases, with 11 bases between. The germline V gene encodes CDR1 MNHEY and CDR2 SVGAGI. CDR3 DNA: TGTGCCAGCAGTTACACAGGGGGGGTCTACAATGAGCAGTTCTTC. Translated, it gives CASSYTGGVYNEQFF.

The CDR3 bases are TGTGCCAGCAGCCCGGGGGAAAAACTGTTTTTT. It translates to CASSPGEKLFF. This sequence joins TRBV12-3 or TRBV12-4 and TRBJ1-4; no reliable D call. The CDR3 extends over 11 amino acids. V dropped 6 bases and J dropped 8 bases, with 7 bases sitting between them.

This clonotype has ten or more counts. The CDR3 protein is CSVRGNTEAFF. For the CDR3, the DNA is TGCAGCGTTCGGGGGAACACTGAAGCTTTCTTT. This sequence joins TRBV29-1 and TRBJ1-1; D remains unclear. CDR1 and CDR2 (germline): SQVTM, ANQGSEA. The V end lost 5 bases, the J end lost 1 base, and 5 bases lay between the germline ends. The CDR3 runs 11 residues.

Only a few counts were recorded for this clonotype. The CDR3 DNA reads TGTGCCAGCAGATTCCTCCAAGAGACCCAGTACTTC. Residues: CASRFLQETQYF. This chain joins TRBV2 and TRBJ2-5, with D unresolved. The length of the CDR3 is 12 residues. Germline V gene lookup returns CDR1 SNHLY and CDR2 FYNNEI. V lost 6 bases and J 1 base, leaving 6 bases between the germline ends.

This clonotype was counted only a few times. This chain links TRBV6-2 or TRBV6-3 with TRBJ2-7, with TRBD2 as a possible D gene (6 bases). Germline CDR1 reads MNHEY; CDR2 reads SVGEGT. Trimming cost V 2 bases and J 4 bases, with 21 bases left between them. The CDR3 runs 17 residues. The CDR3 sequence is CASSYPFVGGENYEQYF. For the CDR3, the DNA is TGTGCCAGCAGTTACCCTTTTGTCGGCGGGGAGAATTACGAGCAGTACTTC.

In its sample, this clonotype was seen a few times. The genes are TRBV5-1 and TRBJ1-1; D gene unclear. Trimming took 7 bases from V and 10 from J, leaving 8 bases between them. The CDR3 runs 9 residues. Per germline, CDR1 SGHRS and CDR2 YFSETQ. CDR3 loop: CASPEGAFF. DNA for the CDR3: TGCGCCAGCCCTGAGGGAGCTTTCTTT.

Relative to its sample, this clonotype is large. CDR3 residues: CASSVAGVEETQYF. CDR3 sequence (DNA): TGTGCCAGCAGCGTAGCGGGGGTTGAAGAGACCCAGTACTTC. This chain joins TRBV9 and TRBJ2-5, with D maybe TRBD2 (6 bases). The CDR3 consists of 14 residues. In germline, CDR1 is SGDLS, CDR2 YYNGEE. The ends were cut back, 0 bases at V and 3 bases at J, with 9 bases in the middle.

V is TRBV5-5 and J is TRBJ2-1; possible D gene TRBD2, 6 bases. The ends were cut back, 5 bases at V and 9 bases at J, with 9 bases in the middle. Germline-derived CDR1 and CDR2 are SGHKS and YYEKEE (reference sequence). CDR3 size: 11 residues. CDR3 protein: CASRRGGEQFF. DNA of the CDR3: TGTGCCAGCAGACGGGGAGGTGAGCAGTTCTTC.

This clonotype was seen a handful of times. J is TRBJ2-2 and V is TRBV11-2; no definite D call. The ends were cut back, 0 bases at V and 4 bases at J, with 15 bases in the middle. CDR3 length: 17 amino acids. CDR1 and CDR2 (germline): SGHAT, FQNNGV. The CDR3 coding sequence is TGTGCCAGCAGCTTAGAGGTGTGGGGTCGGCTCACCGGGGAGCTGTTTTTT. It is translated as CASSLEVWGRLTGELFF.

This clonotype came up many times. The V gene is TRBV4-3, the J gene TRBJ2-3; D is unclear. Germline CDR1 reads LGHNA; CDR2 reads YSLEER. This CDR3 spans 12 amino acids. V dropped 0 bases and J dropped 6 bases, with 4 bases sitting between them. CDR3 bases: TGCGCCAGCAGCCAAGATCTTGATACGCAGTATTTT. Residues: CASSQDLDTQYF.

Ten or more counts support this clonotype. This CDR3 is CASSLEGQGADEQYF. Written as DNA, the CDR3 is TGCGCCAGCAGCTTGGAGGGACAGGGGGCTGATGAGCAGTACTTC. V is TRBV5-1 and J is TRBJ2-7, with 12 positions matching TRBD1. The CDR3 is 15 amino acids. J gave up 7 bases and V 0 bases, and 5 bases lay outside the gene matches. Germline CDR1 SGHRS, CDR2 YFSETQ.

This clonotype has only a few counts. This sequence joins TRBV29-1 and TRBJ1-2, with 9 bases fitting TRBD1. CDR3 length: 14 residues. With 6 bases clipped from V and 4 bases from J, the junction kept 9 bases outside the gene matches. The germline gives CDR1 SQVTM, CDR2 ANQGSEA. This chain's CDR3 is CSVFDGTGLYGYTF. In DNA, the CDR3 is TGCAGCGTGTTCGACGGGACAGGGCTCTATGGCTACACCTTC.

The chain links TRBV4-1 to TRBJ2-7; 11 nucleotides align to TRBD2. V trimming: 2 bases; J trimming: 3 bases; junction bases outside the gene matches: 6. The germline V gene has CDR1 MGHRA and CDR2 YSYEKL. The CDR3 is 16 residues long. The CDR3 coding sequence is TGCGCCAGCAGCCAAATGGTTAGCGGGGGGGTCTACGAGCAGTACTTC. Residues: CASSQMVSGGVYEQYF.

This clonotype was counted ten times or more. The chain joins TRBV5-1 to TRBJ2-1, with D possibly being TRBD2 (6 bases). Germline loops: CDR1 SGHRS, CDR2 YFSETQ. This CDR3 has 15 residues. V was pared by 3 bases and J by 4 bases, with 14 bases between. The CDR3 region has the DNA TGCGCCAGCAGCTCCGAGACTAGATCTTACAATGAGCAGTTCTTC. It codes for CASSSETRSYNEQFF.

The V and J genes are TRBV2 and TRBJ2-7, with D possibly TRBD2 on 6 matching bases. Trimming removed 6 bases at V and 4 bases at J, with 13 bases between. The CDR3 covers 13 residues. Germline CDR1 reads SNHLY; CDR2 reads FYNNEI. CDR3 nucleotide sequence: TGTGCCAGCAGCGGAGGGGTCTCTTACGAGCAGTACTTC. Residues: CASSGGVSYEQYF.

This clonotype was seen many times. V gene TRBV9 combines with J gene TRBJ2-3; the match to TRBD2 covers 7 bases. In germline, CDR1 is SGDLS, CDR2 YYNGEE. CDR3 length: 15 residues. The V and J ends lost 4 bases and 0 bases, in that order; junction bases with no gene match: 5. The CDR3 bases are TGTGCCAGCAGCTCAAGCGGGACCAGCACAGATACGCAGTATTTT. As protein: CASSSSGTSTDTQYF.

This clonotype was seen ten or more times. The CDR3 sequence: CASSKSNEQFF. The CDR3 DNA sequence: TGTGCCAGCAGTAAGTCCAATGAGCAGTTCTTC. This chain connects TRBV6-5 to TRBJ2-1; D unclear. CDR1 and CDR2 (germline): MNHEY, SVGAGI. Trimming took 5 bases from V and 6 from J, leaving 5 bases between them. CDR3 length equals 11 residues.

A few counts support this clonotype. The rearrangement uses TRBV12-3 or TRBV12-4 and TRBJ2-5, with 9 bases aligning to TRBD2. V shed 3 bases and J 3 bases; nucleotides not matched to a gene: 14. The CDR3 runs to 18 residues. The CDR3 nucleotides read TGTGCCAGCAGTTTCGAAGGAGCGGGGGGCGACTATAAAGAGACCCAGTACTTC. Translated: CASSFEGAGGDYKETQYF.

The rearrangement joins TRBV7-3 to TRBJ2-1; 9 nucleotides match TRBD2. Germline-derived CDR1 and CDR2 are SGHTA and FQGTGA. After removal of 4 bases from V and 4 bases from J, the junction contained 5 bases not matched to a gene. This CDR3 comprises 15 residues. The CDR3: CASSSGGGAYNEQFF. The CDR3 DNA follows: TGTGCCAGCAGCTCAGGCGGGGGGGCGTACAATGAGCAGTTCTTC.

This chain joins TRBV29-1 and TRBJ2-5; a weak D match, TRBD1 (6 bases). The ends were cut back, 3 bases at V and 5 bases at J, with 13 bases in the middle. There are 13 residues in the CDR3. CDR1 and CDR2 from the germline V gene are SQVTM and ANQGSEA. CDR3 protein: CSVDGTGKETQYF. The CDR3 DNA is TGCAGCGTTGATGGAACAGGGAAGGAGACCCAGTACTTC.

This clonotype was counted only a few times. This sequence joins TRBV15 and TRBJ1-2, with D uncertain. The V end was cut by 3 bases, the J end by 8 bases, with 13 bases between. The CDR3 is made up of 13 amino acids. CDR1 is LNHNV, CDR2 YYDKDF, per germline (reference sequence). This chain's CDR3 is CATSRFQDEGYTF. CDR3 sequence (DNA): TGTGCCACCAGCAGGTTCCAAGACGAGGGCTACACCTTC.